These 24 T cell receptor beta chains were sequenced from one sample in a study of blood T cell repertoires in COVID-19 (dated by TCRdb to about 2020). The library was produced with the immunoSEQ multiplex PCR assay. Here the immuneACCESS table is served through TCRdb, limited to in-frame sequences with V and J called. Missing clones are a known gap in these copies; in checked studies unresolved V genes cover under half, and the rest lacks a known reason. The sample table shows about 270,000 clones, and approximately 84% are seen once. The top ten clones comprise more than 1.4% of the sample. The specimen sequenced was peripheral blood. All receptors come from a human donor with COVID-19, enrolled during active disease. The donor label of this sample is uncertain.

This clone showed up many times. The chain uses TRBV7-9 and TRBJ2-3; 9 nucleotides align to TRBD1. This CDR3 spans 17 amino acids. V lost 5 bases, J lost 0 bases, and 9 bases stayed unmatched. CDR1 is SEHNR and CDR2 is FQNEAQ in the germline V gene (reference sequence). Here the CDR3 DNA reads TGTGCCAGCAGCCAAAAGTGGGACAGGGCGAGCACAGATACGCAGTATTTT. Translated, it gives CASSQKWDRASTDTQYF.

V usage is TRBV28 and J usage is TRBJ2-6; no reliable D call. This CDR3 region has 14 residues. Trimming shortened V by 6 bases and J by 1 base, and 7 bases separated the two germline ends. Germline V gene data show CDR1 as MDHEN and CDR2 as SYDVKM. CDR3 nucleotides: TGTGCCAGCAGCGGTATTTCTGGGGCCAACGTCCTGACTTTC. Translated, it gives CASSGISGANVLTF.

The chain employs TRBV12-3 or TRBV12-4 and TRBJ1-2; D not resolved. The CDR3 has 12 amino acids. Deletions cut 3 bases from V and 5 bases from J, with 7 bases between. CDR3 nucleotide sequence: TGTGCCAGCAGTTTCCGACAATATGGCTACACCTTC. This gives the protein CASSFRQYGYTF.

This clone showed up just a few times. This chain connects TRBV6-5 to TRBJ2-7, with 10 bases that match TRBD2. The CDR3 contains 16 residues. V trimming: 0 bases; J trimming: 2 bases; junction bases outside the gene matches: 4. The V gene's germline CDR1 is MNHEY and CDR2 SVGAGI. CDR3 loop: CASSYSGTSEPYEQYF. The CDR3 coding sequence is TGTGCCAGCAGTTACTCGGGGACTAGCGAACCCTACGAGCAGTACTTC.

The chain carries TRBV10-3 and TRBJ2-7; a possible D gene is TRBD2 (5 bases). Trimming shortened V by 0 bases and J by 4 bases, and 13 bases separated the two germline ends. This CDR3 spans 15 amino acids. CDR1 and CDR2 (germline): ENHRY, SYGVKD. CDR3 region: CAISESRAALYEQYF. For the CDR3, the DNA is TGTGCCATCAGTGAGTCGCGGGCGGCCCTTTACGAGCAGTACTTC.

J is TRBJ1-2 and V is TRBV18, with 7 bases that match TRBD1. The CDR3 is 14 residues long. Per the germline V gene, CDR1 is KGHSH and CDR2 is LQKENI. The junction had 4 bases not matched to a gene; V was cut back by 3 bases and J by 3 bases. The CDR3 nucleotides read TGTGCCAGCTCACCCCGGGACAGTCACTATGGCTACACCTTC. This translates into CASSPRDSHYGYTF.

In DNA, the CDR3 is TGTGCCAGCAGTCCACAAGCAACTAATGAAAAACTGTTTTTT. Translating it yields CASSPQATNEKLFF. This chain links TRBV7-9 with TRBJ1-4; D remains unclear. Trimming removed 6 bases from V and 0 bases from J, with 8 bases in between. CDR1 is SEHNR, CDR2 FQNEAQ, per germline (reference sequence). There are 14 residues in the CDR3.

The chain recombines TRBV4-3 with TRBJ2-5; 9 nucleotides agree with TRBD2. Germline V gene data show CDR1 as LGHNA and CDR2 as YSLEER. This CDR3 has 17 residues. V trimming: 1 base; J trimming: 1 base; junction bases outside the gene matches: 7. CDR3 region: CASSQGSGRRAQETQYF. As DNA, the CDR3 is TGCGCCAGCAGCCAAGGTAGCGGGAGAAGGGCCCAAGAGACCCAGTACTTC.

The chain uses TRBV19 and TRBJ2-5, with D possibly TRBD2 on 5 matching bases. The CDR3 is made up of 13 amino acids. Germline V gene data show CDR1 as LNHDA and CDR2 as SQIVND (reference sequence). V lost 4 bases to trimming and J lost 4 bases, with 10 bases between them. The CDR3 DNA is TGTGCCAGTAGTACACGAGGGCGAGAGACCCAGTACTTC. This sequence encodes CASSTRGRETQYF.

This clone has just one count. The chain recombines TRBV11-2 with TRBJ2-2, with TRBD1 matching over 8 bases. Per the germline V gene, CDR1 is SGHAT and CDR2 is FQNNGV. The CDR3 has 15 amino acids. Trimming at V came to 3 bases and at J to 1 base, leaving 1 base not matched to a gene. CDR3 residues: CASSLDRVNTGELFF. The CDR3 nucleotides are TGTGCCAGCAGCTTGGACAGGGTGAACACCGGGGAGCTGTTTTTT.

The chain recombines TRBV3-1 (or the pseudogene TRBV3-2) with TRBJ1-5; D is unresolved. In germline, CDR1 is LGHDT, CDR2 YNNKEL (reference sequence). V was pared by 1 base and J by 7 bases, with 8 bases between. CDR3 length: 13 residues. The CDR3 DNA reads as TGTGCCAGCAGCCAAGGGTTTGAGCAGCCCCAGCATTTT. This encodes CASSQGFEQPQHF.

The chain couples TRBV2 to TRBJ2-3; D possibly corresponds to TRBD2 (7 bases). Trimming removed 7 bases at V and 1 base at J, with 18 bases between. The CDR3 spans 16 residues. Germline V lookup: CDR1 SNHLY, CDR2 FYNNEI. In DNA, the CDR3 is TGTGCCAGCACCGAGGGGGGGGGCGGCGGCACAGATACGCAGTATTTT. Its protein is CASTEGGGGGTDTQYF.

J is TRBJ1-2 and V is TRBV30, with D hard to call. The CDR3 is 11 amino acids. Germline-derived CDR1 and CDR2 are GTSNPN and SVGIG (reference sequence). Trimming removed 2 bases from V and 7 bases from J, with 8 bases in between. CDR3 bases: TGTGCCTGGAGTTTGCGGGGTGGCTACACCTTC. It encodes CAWSLRGGYTF. The whole variable domain, remainder taken from reference TRBV30 and TRBJ1-2, is SQTIHQWPATLVQPVGSPLSLECTVEGTSNPNLYWYRQAAGRGLQLLFYSVGIGQISSEVPQNLSASRPQDRQFILSSKKLLLSDSGFYLCAWSLRGGYTFGSGTRLTVV.

The chain joins TRBV19 to TRBJ2-3, with D unresolved. CDR3 length: 13 amino acids. The V end was cut by 3 bases, the J end by 1 base, with 5 bases between. Germline CDR1 and CDR2: LNHDA and SQIVND (reference sequence). CDR3: CASSIQGTDTQYF. Written as DNA, the CDR3 is TGTGCCAGTAGTATCCAGGGCACAGATACGCAGTATTTT.

This chain's CDR3 is CASSTGVRALTNEKLFF. CDR3 DNA sequence: TGTGCCAGCAGTACGGGAGTCCGGGCCCTAACTAATGAAAAACTGTTTTTT. This sequence joins TRBV28 and TRBJ1-4; D gene unclear. With 5 bases removed from V and 1 base from J, the gap between germline ends came to 17 bases. This CDR3 comprises 17 residues. Germline V gives CDR1 MDHEN, CDR2 SYDVKM. Complete variable domain (other parts from reference TRBV28 and TRBJ1-4): DVKVTQSSRYLVKRTGEKVFLECVQDMDHENMFWYRQDPGLGLRLIYFSYDVKMKEKGDIPEGYSVSREKKERFSLILESASTNQTSMYLCASSTGVRALTNEKLFFGSGTQLSVL.

This chain joins TRBV11-2 and TRBJ2-1, with TRBD2 matching over 7 bases. This CDR3 spans 14 amino acids. Germline assignment: CDR1 SGHAT and CDR2 FQNNGV. The J segment lost 3 bases and the V segment lost 4 bases, leaving 3 bases of the junction unmatched. The CDR3 DNA reads as TGTGCCAGCAGCTCTAGCGGTTTCTACAATGAGCAGTTCTTC. Its translation is CASSSSGFYNEQFF.

This CDR3 is CASSQDRRDNEQFF. As DNA, the CDR3 is TGTGCCAGCAGCCAAGATCGGAGAGACAATGAGCAGTTCTTC. The V gene is TRBV14, the J gene TRBJ2-1; D gene ambiguous. Germline CDR1 SGHDN, CDR2 FVKESK. Trimming pared 0 bases from V and 5 bases from J, leaving 8 bases between. There are 14 residues in the CDR3.

The chain recombines TRBV10-2 with TRBJ2-5, with TRBD1 matching over 7 bases. V gave up 0 bases and J gave up 1 base; unmatched junction bases: 2. This CDR3 spans 15 amino acids. The germline gives CDR1 WSHSY, CDR2 SAAADI. The CDR3 DNA sequence: TGCGCCAGCAGTGAGTCACGGACAGGCCAAGAGACCCAGTACTTC. Its translation is CASSESRTGQETQYF.

This clone was seen only once. The chain recombines TRBV28 with TRBJ2-5; perhaps TRBD2 as D (6 bases). Trimming cost V 3 bases and J 5 bases, with 10 bases left between them. This CDR3 is 13 amino acids long. Germline V gene lookup returns CDR1 MDHEN and CDR2 SYDVKM. The CDR3 spells CASSFGGTETQYF. The CDR3 nucleotides read TGTGCCAGCAGTTTCGGGGGAACGGAGACCCAGTACTTC.

The rearrangement joins TRBV9 to TRBJ1-1, with D possibly TRBD1 on 6 matching bases. V was clipped by 3 bases and J by 6 bases, with 12 bases between them. Per the germline V gene, CDR1 is SGDLS and CDR2 is YYNGEE. This CDR3 region has 13 residues. CDR3 in amino acids: CASSGAGGAEAFF. CDR3 nucleotide sequence: TGTGCCAGCAGCGGGGCTGGGGGCGCTGAAGCTTTCTTT.

The chain links TRBV15 to TRBJ1-4; D is unclear. Germline V lookup: CDR1 LNHNV, CDR2 YYDKDF (reference sequence). V shed 1 base and J shed 8 bases, with 5 bases lying between them. The length of the CDR3 is 12 residues. CDR3 nucleotide sequence: TGTGCCACCAGCAGAGTGGGCGAAAAACTGTTTTTT. Translated, it gives CATSRVGEKLFF. Together with reference TRBV15 and TRBJ1-4, the CDR3 gives the full variable domain: DAMVIQNPRYQVTQFGKPVTLSCSQTLNHNVMYWYQQKSSQAPKLLFHYYDKDFNNEADTPDNFQSRRPNTSFCFLDIRSPGLGDTAMYLCATSRVGEKLFFGSGTQLSVL.

This rearrangement joins TRBV19 to TRBJ1-1, with no clear D. The CDR3 is 13 amino acids. V gave up 2 bases and J gave up 1 base, with 5 bases separating them. Germline V gene data show CDR1 as LNHDA and CDR2 as SQIVND (reference sequence). CDR3 nucleotides: TGTGCCAGTAGTATACAGCGGAACACTGAAGCTTTCTTT. This sequence encodes CASSIQRNTEAFF.

The J gene is TRBJ1-1, the V gene TRBV18; no clear D. The germline V and J ends were trimmed by 0 bases and 4 bases, with 9 bases remaining between them. Looked up from germline, CDR1 is KGHSH and CDR2 is LQKENI. The CDR3 runs to 14 residues. The DNA for the CDR3 is TGTGCCAGCTCACCACCGCTCGGGGTCACTGAAGCTTTCTTT. Its translation is CASSPPLGVTEAFF.

The chain recombines TRBV6-6 with TRBJ1-5; 9 bases line up with TRBD1. The germline gives CDR1 MNHNY, CDR2 SVGAGI (reference sequence). V lost 6 bases and J lost 2; bases outside the gene matches: 5. This CDR3 is 15 amino acids long. As DNA, the CDR3 is TGTGCCAGCAGGGTGACAGGGGGAGGCAATCAGCCCCAGCATTTT. It translates to CASRVTGGGNQPQHF.